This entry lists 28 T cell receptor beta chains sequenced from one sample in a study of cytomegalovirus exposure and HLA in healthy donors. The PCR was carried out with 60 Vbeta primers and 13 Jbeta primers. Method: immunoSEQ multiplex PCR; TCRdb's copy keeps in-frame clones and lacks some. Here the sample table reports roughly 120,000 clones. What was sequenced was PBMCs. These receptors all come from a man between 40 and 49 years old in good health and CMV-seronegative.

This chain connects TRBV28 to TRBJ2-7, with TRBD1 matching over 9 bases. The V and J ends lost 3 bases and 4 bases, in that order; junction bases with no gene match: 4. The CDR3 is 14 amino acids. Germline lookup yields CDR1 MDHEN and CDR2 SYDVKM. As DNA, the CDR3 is TGTGCCAGCAGTTTGGGACAGGGTGCTTACGAGCAGTACTTC. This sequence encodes CASSLGQGAYEQYF.

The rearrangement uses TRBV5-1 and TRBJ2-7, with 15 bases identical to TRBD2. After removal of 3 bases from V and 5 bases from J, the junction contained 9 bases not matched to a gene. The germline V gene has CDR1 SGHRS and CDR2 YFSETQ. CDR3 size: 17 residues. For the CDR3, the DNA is TGCGCCAGCAGCTCGGGACTAGCGGGAGGAGGACGAAACGAGCAGTACTTC. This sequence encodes CASSSGLAGGGRNEQYF.

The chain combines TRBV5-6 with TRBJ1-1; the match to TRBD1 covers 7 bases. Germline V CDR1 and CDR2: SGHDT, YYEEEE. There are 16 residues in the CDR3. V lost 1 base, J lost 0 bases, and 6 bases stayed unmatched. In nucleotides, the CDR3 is TGTGCCAGCAGCTTGACAGGGGTTTTGATGAACACTGAAGCTTTCTTT. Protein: CASSLTGVLMNTEAFF.

Here the CDR3 reads CASSSTVGAYGYTF. CDR3 bases: TGTGCCAGCAGCTCGACTGTGGGGGCTTATGGCTACACCTTC. This rearrangement joins TRBV11-2 to TRBJ1-2; D possibly corresponds to TRBD1 (6 bases). V lost 4 bases to trimming and J lost 5 bases, with 14 bases between them. Germline assignment: CDR1 SGHAT and CDR2 FQNNGV. CDR3 length equals 14 residues.

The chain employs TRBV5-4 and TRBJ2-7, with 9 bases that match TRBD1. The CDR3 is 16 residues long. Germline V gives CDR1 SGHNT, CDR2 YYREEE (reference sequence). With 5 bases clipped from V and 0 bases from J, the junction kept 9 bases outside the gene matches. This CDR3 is CASSRNRGLSSYEQYF. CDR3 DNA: TGTGCCAGCAGTCGAAACAGGGGGCTTAGCTCCTACGAGCAGTACTTC.

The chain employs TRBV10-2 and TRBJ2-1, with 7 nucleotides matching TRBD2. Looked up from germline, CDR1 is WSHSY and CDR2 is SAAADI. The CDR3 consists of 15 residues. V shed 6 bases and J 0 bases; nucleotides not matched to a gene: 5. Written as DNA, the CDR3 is TGCGCCAGCAGAACCGGGACTACCTCCTACAATGAGCAGTTCTTC. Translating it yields CASRTGTTSYNEQFF.

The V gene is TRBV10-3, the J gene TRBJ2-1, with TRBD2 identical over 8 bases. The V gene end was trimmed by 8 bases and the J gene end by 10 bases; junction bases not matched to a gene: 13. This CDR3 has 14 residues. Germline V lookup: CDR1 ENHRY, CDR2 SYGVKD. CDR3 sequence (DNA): TGTGCCATCCGCCCTAGCGGGCTCTGGTCGGAGCAGTTCTTC. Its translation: CAIRPSGLWSEQFF.

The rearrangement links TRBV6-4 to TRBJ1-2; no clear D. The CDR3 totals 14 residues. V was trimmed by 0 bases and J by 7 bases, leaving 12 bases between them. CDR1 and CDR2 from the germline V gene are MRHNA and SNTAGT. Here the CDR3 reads CASSDSSGLSGYTF. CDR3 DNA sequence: TGTGCCAGCAGTGACTCCTCAGGCTTGAGTGGCTACACCTTC.

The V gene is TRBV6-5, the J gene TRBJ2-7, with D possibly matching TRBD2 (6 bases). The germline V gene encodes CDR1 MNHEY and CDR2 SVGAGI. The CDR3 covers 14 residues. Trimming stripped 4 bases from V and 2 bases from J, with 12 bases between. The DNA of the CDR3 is TGTGCCAGCAGTTTGACTAGGTACCCCTACGAGCAGTACTTC. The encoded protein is CASSLTRYPYEQYF.

CDR3 in amino acids: CASSKDSGRYLYNEQFF. CDR3 nucleotides: TGTGCCAGCAGCAAAGATTCAGGGAGGTACCTTTACAATGAGCAGTTCTTC. The chain joins TRBV21-1 to TRBJ2-1; TRBD2, the D gene given by the table, was not confirmed from the DNA. TRBV21-1 is labeled a pseudogene. CDR3 length equals 17 residues.

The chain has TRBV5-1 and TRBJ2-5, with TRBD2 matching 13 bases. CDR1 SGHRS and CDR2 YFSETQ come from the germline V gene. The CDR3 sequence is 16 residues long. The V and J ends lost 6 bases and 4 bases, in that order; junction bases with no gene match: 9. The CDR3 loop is CASIPRLAGGGETQYF. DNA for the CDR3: TGCGCCAGCATCCCCAGACTAGCGGGGGGCGGAGAGACCCAGTACTTC.

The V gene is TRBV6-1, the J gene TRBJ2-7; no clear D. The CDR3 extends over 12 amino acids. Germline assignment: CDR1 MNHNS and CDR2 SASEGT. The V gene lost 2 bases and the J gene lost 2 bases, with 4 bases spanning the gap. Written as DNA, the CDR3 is TGTGCCAGCAGTGAACTCCCCTACGAGCAGTACTTC. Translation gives CASSELPYEQYF.

CDR3 amino acids: CASSFTGTGHNEQFF. In nucleotides, the CDR3 is TGTGCCAGCAGCTTCACCGGGACAGGACACAATGAGCAGTTCTTC. This sequence joins TRBV7-2 and TRBJ2-1; 8 positions agree with TRBD1. V lost 3 bases, J lost 5 bases, and 6 bases stayed unmatched. The CDR3 consists of 15 residues. CDR1 is SGHTA, CDR2 FQGNSA, per germline.

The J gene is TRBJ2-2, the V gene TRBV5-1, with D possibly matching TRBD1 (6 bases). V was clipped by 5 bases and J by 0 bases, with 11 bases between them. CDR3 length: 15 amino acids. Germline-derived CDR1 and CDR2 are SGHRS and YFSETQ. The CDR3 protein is CASRQGSSNTGELFF. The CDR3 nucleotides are TGCGCCAGCAGACAGGGAAGTTCGAACACCGGGGAGCTGTTTTTT. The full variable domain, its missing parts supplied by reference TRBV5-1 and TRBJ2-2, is KAGVTQTPRYLIKTRGQQVTLSCSPISGHRSVSWYQQTPGQGLQFLFEYFSETQRNKGNFPGRFSGRQFSNSRSEMNVSTLELGDSALYLCASRQGSSNTGELFFGEGSRLTVL.

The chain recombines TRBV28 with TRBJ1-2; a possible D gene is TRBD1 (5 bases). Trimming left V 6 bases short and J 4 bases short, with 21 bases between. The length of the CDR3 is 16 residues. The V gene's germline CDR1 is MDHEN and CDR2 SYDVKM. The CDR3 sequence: CASSLRGGEAVYGYTF. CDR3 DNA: TGTGCCAGCAGCCTACGGGGCGGGGAGGCAGTCTATGGCTACACCTTC.

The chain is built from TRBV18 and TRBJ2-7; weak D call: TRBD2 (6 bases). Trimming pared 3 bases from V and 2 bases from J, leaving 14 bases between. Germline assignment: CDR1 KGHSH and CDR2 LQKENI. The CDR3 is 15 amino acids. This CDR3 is CASSPSSGTTYEQYF. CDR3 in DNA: TGTGCCAGCTCACCTAGTAGCGGCACGACCTACGAGCAGTACTTC.

CDR3 loop: CASSDTLASGGNEQFF. The CDR3 DNA is TGTGCCAGCAGTGATACGTTGGCTAGCGGTGGCAATGAGCAGTTCTTC. This sequence joins TRBV6-1 and TRBJ2-1; 7 bases are a match to TRBD2. The J segment lost 6 bases and the V segment lost 3 bases, leaving 11 bases of the junction unmatched. In germline, CDR1 is MNHNS, CDR2 SASEGT. The CDR3 length is 16 residues.

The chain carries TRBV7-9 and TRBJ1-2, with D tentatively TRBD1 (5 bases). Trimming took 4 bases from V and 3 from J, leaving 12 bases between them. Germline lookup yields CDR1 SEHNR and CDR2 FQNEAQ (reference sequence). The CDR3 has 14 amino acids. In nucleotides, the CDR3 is TGTGCCAGCAGCTCAGGGACGGGAGACTATGGCTACACCTTC. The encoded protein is CASSSGTGDYGYTF.

The CDR3 nucleotides read TGTGCCAGTAGTGGGACTTCGGTCCCTCTGAACGAGCAGTACTTC. It encodes CASSGTSVPLNEQYF. V is TRBV19 and J is TRBJ2-7; tentatively, D is TRBD2 (6 bases). The germline V and J ends were trimmed by 5 bases and 5 bases, with 19 bases remaining between them. Germline V gene lookup returns CDR1 LNHDA and CDR2 SQIVND (reference sequence). This CDR3 is 15 amino acids long.

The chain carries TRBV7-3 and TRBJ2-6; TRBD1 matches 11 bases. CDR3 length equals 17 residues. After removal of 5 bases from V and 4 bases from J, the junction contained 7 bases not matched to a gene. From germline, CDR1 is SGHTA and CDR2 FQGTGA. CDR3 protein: CASSPRTGGPGANVLTF. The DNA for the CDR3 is TGTGCCAGCAGCCCTCGGACAGGGGGCCCCGGGGCCAACGTCCTGACTTTC.

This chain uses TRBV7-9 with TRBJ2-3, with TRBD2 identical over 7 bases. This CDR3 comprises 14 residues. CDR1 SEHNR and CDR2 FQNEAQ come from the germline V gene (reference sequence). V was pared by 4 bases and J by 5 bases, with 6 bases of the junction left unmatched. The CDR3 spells CASSSIGTIDTQYF. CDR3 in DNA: TGTGCCAGCAGCTCAATAGGGACTATAGATACGCAGTATTTT.

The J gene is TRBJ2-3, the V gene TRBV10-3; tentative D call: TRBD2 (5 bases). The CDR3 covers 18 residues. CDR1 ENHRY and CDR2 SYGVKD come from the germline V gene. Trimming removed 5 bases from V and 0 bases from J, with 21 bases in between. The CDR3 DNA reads TGTGCCATCAGTCCCACCGCAAGGAGGCAAACTAGCACAGATACGCAGTATTTT. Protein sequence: CAISPTARRQTSTDTQYF.

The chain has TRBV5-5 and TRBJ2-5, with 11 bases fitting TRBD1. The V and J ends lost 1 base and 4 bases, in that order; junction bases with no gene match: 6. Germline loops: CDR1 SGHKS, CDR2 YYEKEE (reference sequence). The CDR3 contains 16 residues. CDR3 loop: CASSLKGQGVGETQYF. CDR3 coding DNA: TGTGCCAGCAGCTTGAAGGGACAGGGGGTTGGAGAGACCCAGTACTTC.

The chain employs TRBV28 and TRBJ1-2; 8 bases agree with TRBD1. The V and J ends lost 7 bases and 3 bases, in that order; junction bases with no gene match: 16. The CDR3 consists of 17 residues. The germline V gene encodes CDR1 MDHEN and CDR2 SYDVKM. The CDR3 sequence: CASTKIYRDRTDYGYTF. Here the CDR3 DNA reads TGTGCCAGCACCAAAATCTACCGGGACAGGACGGACTATGGCTACACCTTC.

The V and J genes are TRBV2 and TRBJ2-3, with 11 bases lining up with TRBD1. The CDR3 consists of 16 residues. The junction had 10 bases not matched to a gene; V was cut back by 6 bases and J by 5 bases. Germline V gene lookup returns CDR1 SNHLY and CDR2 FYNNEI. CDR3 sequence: CASRKVGQGAGDTQYF. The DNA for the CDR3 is TGTGCCAGCAGGAAGGTTGGACAGGGGGCAGGAGATACGCAGTATTTT. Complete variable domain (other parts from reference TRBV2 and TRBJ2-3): EPEVTQTPSHQVTQMGQEVILRCVPISNHLYFYWYRQILGQKVEFLVSFYNNEISEKSEIFDDQFSVERPDGSNFTLKIRSTKLEDSAMYFCASRKVGQGAGDTQYFGPGTRLTVL.

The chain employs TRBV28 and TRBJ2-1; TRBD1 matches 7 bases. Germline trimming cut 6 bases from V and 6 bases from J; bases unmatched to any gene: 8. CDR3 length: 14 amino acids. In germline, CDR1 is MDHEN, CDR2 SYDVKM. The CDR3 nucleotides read TGTGCCAGCAGCCAGGCCGGGACAGTCAATGAGCAGTTCTTC. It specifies CASSQAGTVNEQFF.

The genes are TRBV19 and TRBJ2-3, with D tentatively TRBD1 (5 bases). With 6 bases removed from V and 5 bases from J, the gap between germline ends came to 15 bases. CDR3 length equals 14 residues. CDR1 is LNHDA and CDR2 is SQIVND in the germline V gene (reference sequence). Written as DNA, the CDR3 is TGTGCCAGTAGAGTTCAGGGTCCTGGAGATACGCAGTATTTT. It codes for CASRVQGPGDTQYF. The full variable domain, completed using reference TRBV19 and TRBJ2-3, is DGGITQSPKYLFRKEGQNVTLSCEQNLNHDAMYWYRQDPGQGLRLIYYSQIVNDFQKGDIAEGYSVSREKKESFPLTVTSAQKNPTAFYLCASRVQGPGDTQYFGPGTRLTVL.

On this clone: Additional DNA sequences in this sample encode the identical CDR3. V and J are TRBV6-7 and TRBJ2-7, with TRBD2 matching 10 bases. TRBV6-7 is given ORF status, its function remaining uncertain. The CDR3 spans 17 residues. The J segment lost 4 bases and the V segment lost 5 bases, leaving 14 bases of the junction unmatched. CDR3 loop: CASSPSSSSGSLYEQYF. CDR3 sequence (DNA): TGTGCCAGCAGTCCCTCGAGTTCTAGCGGGAGTCTGTACGAGCAGTACTTC.